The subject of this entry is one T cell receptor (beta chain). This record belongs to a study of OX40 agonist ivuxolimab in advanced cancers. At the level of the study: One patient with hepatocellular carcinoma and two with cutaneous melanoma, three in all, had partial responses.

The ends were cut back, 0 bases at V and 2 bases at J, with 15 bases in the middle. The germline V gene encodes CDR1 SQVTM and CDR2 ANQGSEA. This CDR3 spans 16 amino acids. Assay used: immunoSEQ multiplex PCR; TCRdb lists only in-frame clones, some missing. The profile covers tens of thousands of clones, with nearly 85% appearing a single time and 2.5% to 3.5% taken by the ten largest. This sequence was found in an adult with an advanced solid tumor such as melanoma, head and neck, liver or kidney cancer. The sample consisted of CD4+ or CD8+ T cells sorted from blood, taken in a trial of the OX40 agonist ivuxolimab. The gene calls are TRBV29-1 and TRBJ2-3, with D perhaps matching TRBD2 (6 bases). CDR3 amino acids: CSVEDRVGSFTDTQYF. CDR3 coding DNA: TGCAGCGTTGAAGATCGTGTCGGGAGTTTCACAGATACGCAGTATTTT.